A selection of T cell receptor beta chains follows, all from one sample in a study of post-analysis software for immune sequencing data. A single record per CDR3 protein comes from TCRdb applying MiXCR to the PCR reads. The data hold about half a million distinct CDR3 sequences, with around 40% observed a single time. Sequencing was done on a sample of blood. These receptors were taken from a girl aged 10 to 17 with multiple sclerosis. The CDR3 runs from the conserved cysteine through the conserved F or W. D genes are given only for firm matches. Size is stated for part of the rows, as once, few or many counts, or as a class when the clone is expanded.

clone_size,v_call,d_call,j_call,cdr3_nt,cdr3_aa
few,TRBV9,-,TRBJ2-7,TGTGCCAGCAGCATGGGGCGGAGCTCCTACGAGCAGTACTTC,CASSMGRSSYEQYF
-,TRBV4-1,-,TRBJ1-3,TGCGCCAGCAGCCAAGGAAGGTTAAGAGGACAGCAGCGGGGAAACACCATATATTTT,CASSQGRLRGQQRGNTIYF
once,TRBV7-9,TRBD1,TRBJ1-5,TGTGCCAGCAGCTTTCAAAATATTGACAGGGTTGAGCCTAATCAGCCCCAGCATTTT,CASSFQNIDRVEPNQPQHF
-,TRBV14,-,TRBJ2-1,TGTGCCAGCAGTCAAGAACCCTATTCCGCTAGTCTATCTTACAATGAGCAGTTCTTC,CASSQEPYSASLSYNEQFF
-,TRBV20-1,TRBD2,TRBJ2-3,TGCAGTGCTATTCAGCTAGCGGGAAGCACAGATACGCAGTATTTT,CSAIQLAGSTDTQYF
-,TRBV29-1,TRBD1,TRBJ1-2,TGCAGCGCGGCCGGGACAGAGATCTATGGCTACACCTTC,CSAAGTEIYGYTF
-,TRBV12-3/TRBV12-4,-,TRBJ1-5,TGTGCCAGCAGCCTACAGGGTCGCGGTCAGCCCCAGCATTTT,CASSLQGRGQPQHF
-,TRBV20-1,-,TRBJ2-1,TGCAGTGCTAGTCCGACTAGTGGGGTATACAATGAGCAGTTCTTC,CSASPTSGVYNEQFF
-,TRBV20-1,-,TRBJ1-4,TGCAGTGCCCAGGGCGGGGGCATGGGGGCCAAGATTTCTAATGAAAAACTGTTTTTT,CSAQGGGMGAKISNEKLFF
-,TRBV3-1,TRBD1,TRBJ2-6,TGTGCCAGCAGCCATCGACAGGGTACTGGGGCCAACGTCCTGACTTTC,CASSHRQGTGANVLTF
-,TRBV11-2,TRBD2,TRBJ2-1,TGTGCCAGCTCGACTAGCGGGATGATGTATGAGCAGTTCTTC,CASSTSGMMYEQFF
-,TRBV5-6,TRBD2,TRBJ2-1,TGTGCCAGCAGCTCGGGCGGGACTAGCGTATACAATGAGCAGTTCTTC,CASSSGGTSVYNEQFF
few,TRBV20-1,TRBD2,TRBJ2-7,TGCAGTGCTAGAGAACCGACTAGCGGGGCCTACGAGCAGTACTTC,CSAREPTSGAYEQYF
-,TRBV12-3/TRBV12-4,-,TRBJ1-1,TGTGCCAGCAGGAACCCTGAGGAGGGCACTGAAGCTTTCTTT,CASRNPEEGTEAFF
-,TRBV29-1,-,TRBJ2-5,TGCAGCGTTGAAGCGGGGTTTATGGAGACCCAGTACTTC,CSVEAGFMETQYF
-,TRBV5-1,TRBD1,TRBJ1-1,TGCGCCAGCAGCGGGACAGGGGACCTGAACACTGAAGCTTTCTTT,CASSGTGDLNTEAFF
few,TRBV4-1,-,TRBJ1-5,TGCGCCAGCAGCCAGGCTAGGGATCAGCCCCAGCATTTT,CASSQARDQPQHF
-,TRBV4-1,TRBD1,TRBJ2-4,TGCGCCAGCAGCCACCTTATGGGGGACAGGGGACAGGGGAAAATAGCCAAAAACATTCAGTACTTC,CASSHLMGDRGQGKIAKNIQYF
-,TRBV29-1,TRBD2,TRBJ2-3,TGCAGCGTTCGGATAGCGGGTTTCACAGATACGCAGTATTTT,CSVRIAGFTDTQYF
-,TRBV20-1,-,TRBJ2-1,TGCAGTGCCCCAATCCTAGCAGGGATCTACAATGAGCAGTTCTTC,CSAPILAGIYNEQFF
-,TRBV7-2,TRBD2,TRBJ2-7,TGTGCCAGCAGCCGAAGCGGGAGGCAGAACTACGAGCAGTACTTC,CASSRSGRQNYEQYF
few,TRBV28,TRBD2,TRBJ2-1,TGTGCCAGCAGTCAGACTAGCGGGAGCCACAATGAGCAGTTCTTC,CASSQTSGSHNEQFF
few,TRBV28,TRBD1,TRBJ2-7,TGTGCCAGCAGTCCGCCCCACAGGGGGCGGTACGAGCAGTACTTC,CASSPPHRGRYEQYF
few,TRBV5-1,TRBD1,TRBJ2-1,TGCGCCAGCAGCTTGCCCCAGGACAGGGGAAATGAGCAGTTCTTC,CASSLPQDRGNEQFF
-,TRBV28,-,TRBJ2-1,TGTGCCAGCAGCCTGATCATTGGTAGCACCTACAATGAGCAGTTCTTC,CASSLIIGSTYNEQFF
-,TRBV29-1,-,TRBJ1-1,TGCAGCGTTGTGGCCGGGGCCACTGAAGCTTTCTTT,CSVVAGATEAFF
-,TRBV27,-,TRBJ2-3,TGTGCCAGCAGCTCCGTTTGGGGAGGCACAGATACGCAGTATTTT,CASSSVWGGTDTQYF
few,TRBV28,TRBD1,TRBJ2-5,TGTGCCAGCAGTTCGTTGGACAGGGCCTTGGAGACCCAGTACTTC,CASSSLDRALETQYF
-,TRBV5-6,TRBD2,TRBJ2-5,TGTGCCAGCAGCCCCGGGGGACTAGCGGGAACTGAGACCCAGTACTTC,CASSPGGLAGTETQYF
-,TRBV4-1,-,TRBJ1-5,TGCGCCAGCAGCCTACGGACAGCAAATCAGCCCCAGCATTTT,CASSLRTANQPQHF
few,TRBV12-3/TRBV12-4,TRBD1,TRBJ2-5,TGTGCCAGCAGTAGTAGGGGGCGGGAGACCCAGTACTTC,CASSSRGRETQYF
-,TRBV6-5,-,TRBJ1-2,TGTGCCAGCAGTTCCACATTAAACTATGGCTGCACCTTC,CASSSTLNYGCTF
-,TRBV28,-,TRBJ1-1,TGTGCCAGCAGTTTATTCTCTACAGGTTCAACCACTGAAGCTTTCTTT,CASSLFSTGSTTEAFF
-,TRBV25-1,-,TRBJ2-2,TGTGCCAGCAGTGAATTGGCAGGGCGTCACACCGGGGAGCTGTTTTTT,CASSELAGRHTGELFF
-,TRBV2,TRBD2,TRBJ2-1,TGTGCCACCAAAGAACTAGCGGGAGGCCCCAATGAGCAGTTCTTC,CATKELAGGPNEQFF
few,TRBV4-1,TRBD2,TRBJ2-1,TGCGCCAGCAGCCACCCGGGACTAGAAAGACATGAGCAGTTCTTC,CASSHPGLERHEQFF
few,TRBV6-2/TRBV6-3,-,TRBJ2-4,TGTGCCAGCAGTTACGACGGGGTTCGAGCCAAAAACATTCAGTACTTC,CASSYDGVRAKNIQYF
-,TRBV6-5,TRBD1,TRBJ1-2,TGTGCCACCCTACAGGGGACTACAGCCAACTATGGCTACACCTTC,CATLQGTTANYGYTF
-,TRBV12-3/TRBV12-4,-,TRBJ2-1,TGTGCCAGCAGTTTAGGGGGGACTGGGGGGAGTGGCAATGAGCAGTTCTTC,CASSLGGTGGSGNEQFF
few,TRBV28,-,TRBJ2-6,TGTGCCAGCAGCCTAAGGAACTCTGGGGCCAACGTCCTGACTTTC,CASSLRNSGANVLTF
-,TRBV15,-,TRBJ2-7,TGTGCCACCAGCGCCTTATGGGGGAGCGAGCAGTACTTC,CATSALWGSEQYF